This TCR beta chain originates from a study of CD8+CD57+ T cells in acquired aplastic anemia. At the level of the study: The sorted CD4+ and CD8+ cells yielded an average approximately 3.3 ug of DNA.

Germline values: CDR1 SGHRS, CDR2 YFSETQ. The V and J ends lost 1 base and 5 bases, in that order; junction bases with no gene match: 5. This CDR3 contains 14 residues. Study observations and caveats: Sharing between patients and controls was observed for roughly 29 CD8+ CDR3 sequences. Between patients and controls, CD8+ Simpson's diversity did not vary significantly.

Points on this clonotype: Its antigen is still unknown.

Genomic DNA provided the template from which TCR beta VDJ and CDR3 profiles were obtained. A single record per CDR3 protein comes from TCRdb applying MiXCR to the reads. Of 250,000 to 350,000 distinct CDR3 sequences listed, 45% to 70% are singletons. Sequenced material: sorted CD4+, CD8+, or CD8+CD57+ T cells (not recorded which) from PBMCs. The origin of this receptor is a human donor with severe aplastic anemia or a healthy control (not recorded which). J is TRBJ2-7 and V is TRBV5-1, with TRBD1 matching 8 bases. This CDR3 reads CASSLRIQGDEQYF. The DNA for the CDR3 is TGCGCCAGCAGCTTGCGGATACAGGGGGACGAGCAGTACTTC.